These 30 T cell receptor beta chains came from one sample sequenced in a study of blood T cell repertoires in COVID-19. Profiled with immunoSEQ multiplex PCR; TCRdb holds only in-frame clones, not every one. The profile covers 100,000 to 150,000 clones, with over 75% appearing a single time and 25% to 30% taken by the ten largest. Source material: peripheral blood. All receptors derive from a woman older than 75 with acute or convalescent COVID-19.

V and J are TRBV6-5 and TRBJ2-7; tentative D call: TRBD2 (6 bases). This CDR3 is built from 12 residues. Germline lookup yields CDR1 MNHEY and CDR2 SVGAGI. V lost 6 bases, J lost 3 bases, and 9 bases lay in between. This chain's CDR3 is CASRTGDYEQYV. CDR3 DNA sequence: TGTGCCAGCAGGACGGGAGACTACGAGCAGTACGTC.

V and J are TRBV6-5 and TRBJ1-1; D gene unclear. The CDR3 sequence is 13 residues long. Germline V gives CDR1 MNHEY, CDR2 SVGAGI. Trimming stripped 6 bases from V and 7 bases from J, with 15 bases between. The CDR3 coding sequence is TGTGCCAGCAGCCGAACGAGAGGGCTTGAAGCTTTCTTT. This codes for CASSRTRGLEAFF.

The CDR3 bases are TGTGCCAGCAGCCAAGTCAGGGGGTCTAATGAAAAACTGTTTTTT. Residues: CASSQVRGSNEKLFF. J is TRBJ1-4 and V is TRBV3-1 (or the pseudogene TRBV3-2); TRBD1 agrees at 7 bases. Germline V gene sequence: CDR1 LGHDT, CDR2 YNNKEL (reference sequence). The CDR3 runs 15 residues. Losses at the gene ends were 1 base for V and 3 bases for J; bases not matched to a gene: 2.

V is TRBV11-3 and J is TRBJ2-2; the D is unclear. Trimming stripped 5 bases from V and 0 bases from J, with 16 bases between. The CDR3 has 17 residues. Germline V CDR1 and CDR2: SGHNT, YENEEA. CDR3 amino acids: CASSLILHSSNTGELFF. The DNA for the CDR3 is TGTGCCAGCAGCCTTATCCTCCACAGCTCGAACACCGGGGAGCTGTTTTTT.

The chain links TRBV6-2 or TRBV6-3 to TRBJ1-1; possibly TRBD1 for D (5 bases). This CDR3 spans 17 amino acids. V shed 2 bases and J shed 2 bases, with 18 bases lying between them. Germline values: CDR1 MNHEY, CDR2 SVGEGT. CDR3 in DNA: TGTGCCAGCAGTTACGCAAGGTCCCAAGGGGTCAACACTGAAGCTTTCTTT. It encodes CASSYARSQGVNTEAFF.

A single count supports this clone. The V gene is TRBV2, the J gene TRBJ2-3; D is unclear. Germline-derived CDR1 and CDR2 are SNHLY and FYNNEI. This CDR3 is built from 13 residues. V was cut by 7 bases and J by 2 bases, with 10 bases left in between. CDR3 sequence: CASTGTFTDTQYF. The CDR3 bases are TGTGCCAGCACTGGCACCTTCACAGATACGCAGTATTTT.

This rearrangement joins TRBV5-1 to TRBJ1-5; the match to TRBD1 covers 12 bases. The ends lost 4 bases at V and 3 bases at J; junction bases unmatched: 5. The CDR3 totals 16 residues. CDR1 is SGHRS, CDR2 YFSETQ, per germline. CDR3 in amino acids: CASSPGTGGLNQPQHF. In DNA form, the CDR3 reads TGCGCCAGCAGCCCCGGGACAGGGGGCCTCAATCAGCCCCAGCATTTT. The complete variable domain, with remaining parts taken from reference TRBV5-1 and TRBJ1-5, reads KAGVTQTPRYLIKTRGQQVTLSCSPISGHRSVSWYQQTPGQGLQFLFEYFSETQRNKGNFPGRFSGRQFSNSRSEMNVSTLELGDSALYLCASSPGTGGLNQPQHFGDGTRLSIL.

The chain joins TRBV19 to TRBJ1-2; the D gene is possibly TRBD1 (5 bases). This CDR3 is built from 13 residues. Per the germline V gene, CDR1 is LNHDA and CDR2 is SQIVND (reference sequence). V was pared by 9 bases and J by 2 bases, with 13 bases between. This chain's CDR3 is CASRGGGNYGYTF. The CDR3 DNA reads as TGTGCCAGCCGCGGCGGGGGGAACTATGGCTACACCTTC.

The chain has TRBV7-9 and TRBJ1-2; TRBD1 might be the D (6 bases). V dropped 1 base and J dropped 8 bases, with 11 bases sitting between them. Germline CDR1 reads SEHNR; CDR2 reads FQNEAQ (reference sequence). This CDR3 is 13 amino acids long. The CDR3 reads CASSLGDNRGYTF. In nucleotides, the CDR3 is TGTGCCAGCAGCTTAGGGGACAACCGAGGCTACACCTTC. Full variable domain (rest looked up from reference TRBV7-9 and TRBJ1-2): DTGVSQNPRHKITKRGQNVTFRCDPISEHNRLYWYRQTLGQGPEFLTYFQNEAQLEKSRLLSDRFSAERPKGSFSTLEIQRTEQGDSAMYLCASSLGDNRGYTFGSGTRLTVV.

The chain links TRBV27 to TRBJ2-1; D call uncertain. Germline CDR1 reads MNHEY; CDR2 reads SMNVEV (reference sequence). V lost 0 bases and J 11 bases, leaving 11 bases between the germline ends. The length of the CDR3 is 13 residues. CDR3 in DNA: TGTGCCAGCAGTTTATCCCCTCAAACTCAGCAGTTCTTC. Its translation: CASSLSPQTQQFF.

This chain uses TRBV5-1 with TRBJ2-1, with TRBD2 matching over 7 bases. Germline V gene sequence: CDR1 SGHRS, CDR2 YFSETQ. Trimming removed 4 bases from V and 3 bases from J; junction bases left unmatched: 7. The CDR3 is made up of 15 amino acids. The DNA for the CDR3 is TGCGCCAGCAGCGCAGGAGCGGGGCGCTACAATGAGCAGTTCTTC. This sequence encodes CASSAGAGRYNEQFF. Full variable domain (remainder filled in from reference TRBV5-1 and TRBJ2-1): KAGVTQTPRYLIKTRGQQVTLSCSPISGHRSVSWYQQTPGQGLQFLFEYFSETQRNKGNFPGRFSGRQFSNSRSEMNVSTLELGDSALYLCASSAGAGRYNEQFFGPGTRLTVL.

The rearrangement links TRBV7-2 to TRBJ2-4; 10 bases line up with TRBD1. Losses at the gene ends were 5 bases for V and 8 bases for J; bases not matched to a gene: 9. Germline values: CDR1 SGHTA, CDR2 FQGNSA. CDR3 length: 15 amino acids. The CDR3 reads CASSPFQGQGYIQYF. The CDR3 DNA follows: TGTGCCAGCAGCCCCTTCCAGGGACAGGGGTACATTCAGTACTTC.

CDR3 DNA sequence: TGCAGCGTTGAACGGACATCCCATAGGGAGACCCAGTACTTC. Its protein is CSVERTSHRETQYF. The rearrangement links TRBV29-1 to TRBJ2-5; the D gene is possibly TRBD1 (5 bases). The CDR3 contains 14 residues. Between the trimmed V and J ends, which lost 2 bases and 5 bases, there was a span of 15 bases. Per germline, CDR1 SQVTM and CDR2 ANQGSEA.

The V call is TRBV3-1 (or the pseudogene TRBV3-2), the J call TRBJ2-3; 11 positions agree with TRBD2. This CDR3 region has 16 residues. J gave up 0 bases and V 2 bases, and 1 base lay outside the gene matches. Germline assignment: CDR1 LGHDT and CDR2 YNNKEL (reference sequence). The CDR3 nucleotides read TGTGCCAGCAGCCAAAGACTAGCGGGGAGCACAGATACGCAGTATTTT. Its protein product is CASSQRLAGSTDTQYF.

The V call is TRBV2, the J call TRBJ1-5, with TRBD1 matching 8 bases. V shed 6 bases, J shed 6 bases, and the junction held 7 bases outside the gene matches. The CDR3 has 14 amino acids. From germline, CDR1 is SNHLY and CDR2 FYNNEI. The CDR3 region has the DNA TGTGCCAGCAGCCCCGACAGGGGTGGTCAGCCCCAGCATTTT. As protein: CASSPDRGGQPQHF.

The chain couples TRBV28 to TRBJ1-3, with unresolved D. Between the trimmed V and J ends, which lost 4 bases and 8 bases, there was a span of 9 bases. Germline assignment: CDR1 MDHEN and CDR2 SYDVKM. CDR3 size: 12 residues. The CDR3 sequence is CASSSILDTIYF. Written as DNA, the CDR3 is TGTGCCAGCAGTTCTATCCTGGACACCATATATTTT. The whole variable domain, filled in from reference TRBV28 and TRBJ1-3, reads DVKVTQSSRYLVKRTGEKVFLECVQDMDHENMFWYRQDPGLGLRLIYFSYDVKMKEKGDIPEGYSVSREKKERFSLILESASTNQTSMYLCASSSILDTIYFGEGSWLTVV.

The V and J genes are TRBV5-1 and TRBJ1-5, with D possibly TRBD1 on 5 matching bases. Trimming shortened V by 4 bases and J by 5 bases, and 16 bases separated the two germline ends. CDR1 is SGHRS and CDR2 is YFSETQ in the germline V gene. The CDR3 is 15 amino acids. CDR3 sequence (DNA): TGCGCCAGCAGCCCCTACGGGGGAAACGATCAGCCCCAGCATTTT. Protein sequence: CASSPYGGNDQPQHF.

This clone was seen a single time. The V gene is TRBV19, the J gene TRBJ1-5, with D uncertain. Germline V gene lookup returns CDR1 LNHDA and CDR2 SQIVND (reference sequence). With 4 bases removed from V and 7 bases from J, the gap between germline ends came to 11 bases. The CDR3 is made up of 13 amino acids. The CDR3 DNA reads as TGTGCCAGTAGTAACAGCAATTGGCAGCCCCAGCATTTT. Translated, it gives CASSNSNWQPQHF.

The gene calls are TRBV6-5 and TRBJ1-4, with D perhaps matching TRBD1 (6 bases). Trimming took off 5 bases at V and 6 bases at J, with 16 bases between the two ends. Per germline, CDR1 MNHEY and CDR2 SVGAGI. The length of the CDR3 is 15 residues. The CDR3 DNA reads as TGTGCCAGCAGTCCAGAAAGGGGGATGGATGAAAAACTGTTTTTT. It encodes CASSPERGMDEKLFF.

V is TRBV7-3 and J is TRBJ1-2; TRBD1 agrees at 8 bases. The V gene end was trimmed by 5 bases and the J gene end by 4 bases; junction bases not matched to a gene: 6. This CDR3 has 14 amino acids. Germline assignment: CDR1 SGHTA and CDR2 FQGTGA. The CDR3 is CASSPGGSFYGYTF. DNA of the CDR3: TGTGCCAGCAGCCCAGGGGGCAGTTTCTATGGCTACACCTTC.

This chain joins TRBV2 and TRBJ1-3; D remains ambiguous. Germline V gene data show CDR1 as SNHLY and CDR2 as FYNNEI. CDR3 size: 15 residues. Trimming took off 9 bases at V and 7 bases at J, with 22 bases between the two ends. CDR3 protein: CASAPALGSGNTIYF. The DNA of the CDR3 is TGTGCCAGTGCCCCGGCGTTGGGCTCGGGGAACACCATATATTTT.

The CDR3 sequence is CASSFSQGFRSYNSPLHF. CDR3 bases: TGTGCCAGCAGCTTCAGCCAGGGATTTAGGTCCTATAATTCACCCCTCCACTTT. The J gene is TRBJ1-6, the V gene TRBV11-2, with D perhaps matching TRBD1 (5 bases). This CDR3 has 18 residues. Germline assignment: CDR1 SGHAT and CDR2 FQNNGV. The V end lost 3 bases, the J end lost 1 base, and 16 bases lay between the germline ends.

DNA of the CDR3: TGTGCCAGCAGCCCCGGGACAGGGACCTCTGGAAACACCATATATTTT. As protein: CASSPGTGTSGNTIYF. The chain couples TRBV11-2 to TRBJ1-3; the match to TRBD1 covers 9 bases. Trimming at V came to 5 bases and at J to 0 bases, leaving 5 bases not matched to a gene. The germline CDR1 and CDR2 sequences are SGHAT and FQNNGV. The CDR3 spans 16 residues.

The chain is built from TRBV19 and TRBJ1-5; perhaps TRBD1 as D (5 bases). This CDR3 has 16 residues. CDR1 and CDR2 (germline): LNHDA, SQIVND (reference sequence). Trimming took off 8 bases at V and 7 bases at J, with 24 bases between the two ends. The CDR3 DNA is TGTGCCAGTCAAGGGAGCGGGGCCGGGGTCAGGCAGCCCCAGCATTTT. Translating gives CASQGSGAGVRQPQHF.

A single count supports this clone. This chain uses TRBV4-2 with TRBJ2-3, with 8 bases matching TRBD2. V shed 0 bases and J 3 bases; nucleotides not matched to a gene: 5. Germline V lookup: CDR1 LGHNA, CDR2 YNFKEQ. The CDR3 is 16 amino acids. CDR3 nucleotide sequence: TGTGCCAGCAGCCAAGACGGCGCGGGGGGAACAGATACGCAGTATTTT. Translating it yields CASSQDGAGGTDTQYF.

The chain combines TRBV7-9 with TRBJ1-1; 8 positions agree with TRBD1. CDR3 length: 18 amino acids. CDR1 is SEHNR, CDR2 FQNEAQ, per germline (reference sequence). Trimming took 1 base from V and 4 from J; bases not matched to a gene: 14. Written as DNA, the CDR3 is TGTGCCAGCAGCTTAGGGGTGACCGGGACAGGTCGGGGCACTGAAGCTTTCTTT. It specifies CASSLGVTGTGRGTEAFF.

The genes are TRBV24-1 and TRBJ2-1; TRBD1 matches at 8 bases. The CDR3 consists of 13 residues. Germline V gene sequence: CDR1 KGHDR, CDR2 SFDVKD. Unmatched junction bases numbered 4, after V lost 7 bases and J lost 6 bases. Here the CDR3 DNA reads TGTGCCACCAGCCACAGGGGGGTCAATGAGCAGTTCTTC. It specifies CATSHRGVNEQFF.

The chain has TRBV7-8 and TRBJ2-3; D possibly corresponds to TRBD1 (5 bases). This CDR3 is 15 amino acids long. Trimming took off 3 bases at V and 6 bases at J, with 16 bases between the two ends. CDR1 SGHVS and CDR2 FQNEAQ come from the germline V gene. CDR3 bases: TGTGCCAGCAGCTTCTCCCTCAGGGCGGCGGATACGCAGTATTTT. Its translation is CASSFSLRAADTQYF.

This chain uses TRBV5-5 with TRBJ1-2; TRBD1 is a possible D gene (5 bases). The germline gives CDR1 SGHKS, CDR2 YYEKEE (reference sequence). Trimming pared 0 bases from V and 7 bases from J, leaving 10 bases between. The CDR3 has 13 residues. In DNA form, the CDR3 reads TGTGCCAGCAGCTTGGAAGTCAGGGTTGGCTACACCTTC. Translation: CASSLEVRVGYTF.

The rearrangement links TRBV7-2 to TRBJ2-7; D is unresolved. The CDR3 extends over 13 amino acids. Germline V gives CDR1 SGHTA, CDR2 FQGNSA. The V and J ends lost 2 bases and 4 bases respectively, with 9 bases between them. This CDR3 reads CASSLQVMYEQYF. The CDR3 region has the DNA TGTGCCAGCAGCTTACAGGTGATGTACGAGCAGTACTTC.